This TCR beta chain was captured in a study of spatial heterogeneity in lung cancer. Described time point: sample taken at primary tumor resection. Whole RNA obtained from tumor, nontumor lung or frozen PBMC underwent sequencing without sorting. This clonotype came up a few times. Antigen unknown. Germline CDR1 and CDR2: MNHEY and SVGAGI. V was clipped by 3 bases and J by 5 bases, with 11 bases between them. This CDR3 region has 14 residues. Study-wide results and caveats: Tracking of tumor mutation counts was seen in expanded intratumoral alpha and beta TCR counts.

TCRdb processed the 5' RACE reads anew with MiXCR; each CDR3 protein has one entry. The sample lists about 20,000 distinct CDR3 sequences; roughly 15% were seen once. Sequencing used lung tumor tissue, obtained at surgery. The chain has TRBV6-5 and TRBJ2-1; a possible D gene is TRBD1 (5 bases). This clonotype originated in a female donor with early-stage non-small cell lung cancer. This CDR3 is CASSYGRVDNEQFF. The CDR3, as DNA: TGTGCCAGCAGTTATGGCAGGGTGGACAATGAGCAGTTCTTC.